This TCR beta chain was recorded in a study of cytomegalovirus exposure and HLA in healthy donors. On this clone itself: The target antigen is unknown.

Healthy bone marrow donors made up the donor group. Findings of the study overall: Later analysis identified about 15,000 TCR beta sequences associated with HLA alleles, using a false discovery rate threshold of 0.05.

The V end was cut by 5 bases, the J end by 0 bases, with 13 bases between. Germline-derived CDR1 and CDR2 are LNHNV and YYDKDF (reference sequence). This CDR3 has 16 amino acids. Both 60 Vbeta primers and 13 Jbeta primers went into the PCR. Profiled with immunoSEQ multiplex PCR; TCRdb holds only in-frame clones, not every one. The data hold 100,000 to 150,000 clones, with about four fifths observed a single time. Sequenced input: PBMCs. The chain couples TRBV15 to TRBJ1-4; a weak D match, TRBD1 (6 bases). This clonotype was sampled from a man in his forties in good health and CMV-seronegative. As DNA, the CDR3 is TGTGCCACCAGCGCTGGACAGAGCTCAACTAATGAAAAACTGTTTTTT. Translating gives CATSAGQSSTNEKLFF.